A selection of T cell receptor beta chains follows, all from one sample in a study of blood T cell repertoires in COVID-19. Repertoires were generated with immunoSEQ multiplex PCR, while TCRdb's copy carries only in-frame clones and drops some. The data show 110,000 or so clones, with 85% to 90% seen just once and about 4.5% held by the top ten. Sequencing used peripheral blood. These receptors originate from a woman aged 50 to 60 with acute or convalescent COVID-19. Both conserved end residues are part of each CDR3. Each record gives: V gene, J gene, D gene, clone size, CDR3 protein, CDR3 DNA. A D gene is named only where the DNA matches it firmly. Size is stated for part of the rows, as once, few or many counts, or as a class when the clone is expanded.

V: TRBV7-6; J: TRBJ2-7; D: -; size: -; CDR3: CASSLGLMGPRPGEQYF; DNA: TGTGCCAGCAGCTTAGGGTTAATGGGCCCCCGCCCGGGGGAGCAGTACTTC
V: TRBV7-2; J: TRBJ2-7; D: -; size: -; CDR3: CASTRTLNYEQYF; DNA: TGTGCCAGCACCCGAACCCTAAACTACGAGCAGTACTTC
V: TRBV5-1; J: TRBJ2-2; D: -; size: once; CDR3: CASRSGAENTGELFF; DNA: TGCGCCAGCAGGTCAGGGGCCGAGAACACCGGGGAGCTGTTTTTT
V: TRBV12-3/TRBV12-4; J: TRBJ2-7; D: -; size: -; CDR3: CASSLTGIKQYF; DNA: TGTGCCAGCAGTTTAACAGGGATCAAGCAGTACTTC
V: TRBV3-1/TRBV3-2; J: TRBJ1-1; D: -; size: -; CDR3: CASSPQQNTEAFF; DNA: TGTGCCAGCAGCCCCCAACAGAACACTGAAGCTTTCTTT
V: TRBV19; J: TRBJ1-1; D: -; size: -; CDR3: CASSISWAGDGTEAFF; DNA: TGTGCCAGTAGTATCTCGTGGGCAGGGGATGGCACTGAAGCTTTCTTT
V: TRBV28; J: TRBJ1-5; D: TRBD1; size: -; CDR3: CASSPTGGDQPQHF; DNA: TGTGCCAGCAGTCCCACAGGGGGAGATCAGCCCCAGCATTTT
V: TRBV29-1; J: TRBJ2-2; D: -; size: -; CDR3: CSVEERGNGELFF; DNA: TGCAGCGTTGAAGAGCGGGGAAACGGGGAGCTGTTTTTT
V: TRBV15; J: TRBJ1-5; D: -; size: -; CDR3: CATSRSRGSNQPQHF; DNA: TGTGCCACCAGCAGGTCTAGGGGTAGCAATCAGCCCCAGCATTTT
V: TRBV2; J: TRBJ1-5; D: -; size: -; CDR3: CASSEAPGQTNQPQHF; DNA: TGTGCCAGCAGTGAAGCGCCCGGACAGACCAATCAGCCCCAGCATTTT
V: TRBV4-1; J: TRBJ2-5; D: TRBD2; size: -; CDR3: CASSQEGLAGGWSETQYF; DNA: TGCGCCAGCAGCCAAGAAGGGCTAGCGGGGGGTTGGTCGGAGACCCAGTACTTC